This T cell receptor (beta chain) was identified in a study of T cells after yellow fever vaccination. Making TCR cDNA involved 5'RACE template switching, which added UMIs and a universal primer site. MiXCR was run by TCRdb on the 5' RACE reads, yielding one entry per CDR3 protein. The table has under 70,000 distinct CDR3 sequences, roughly 6.9% seen once. CDR3 length equals 13 residues. The V end lost 1 base, the J end lost 8 bases, and 11 bases lay between the germline ends. Study outcomes and limitations: The study noted that FACS-sorted repertoires could contain abundant clonotypes contaminating from the bulk population. Weaker overall was a secondary response that nonetheless peaked faster, on day 5 versus 15. At under 98% for CD4 and 75% to 90% for CD8, most primary-vaccination clones showed up again after the booster.

This clonotype was seen only a few times. The antigen is unknown. The TCR originated in a man between 18 and 29 years old who received the YFV17D yellow fever vaccine. The genes are TRBV12-3 or TRBV12-4 and TRBJ1-2; D is uncertain. Specimen: CD8+ T cells sorted from PBMCs, collected on the day of the first yellow fever vaccination. This CDR3 is CASSLGGPLGYTF. For the CDR3, the DNA is TGTGCCAGCAGTTTAGGAGGACCCTTGGGCTACACCTTC.